The 4 T cell receptor beta chains below were found in one sample sequenced in a study of beta chain features in type 1 diabetes. Study-level results: Moderate but significant shortening of TCRB CDR3s was recorded in all four CD4+ subsets from Type 1 diabetes patients.

Their target antigens are unknown. Expressed TCRB transcripts were sequenced, since all the RNA that had been isolated was reverse transcribed. Measured with immunoSEQ multiplex PCR; TCRdb has only the in-frame clones, and not every one. The sample shows about 160,000 clones, about 8.1% of them seen only once. Sequenced material: central memory CD4+ T cells from blood. The source of these receptors is a woman aged 18-30 years with type 1 diabetes.

The chain recombines TRBV7-9 with TRBJ2-7; D is undetermined. CDR3 size: 11 residues. The germline gives CDR1 SEHNR, CDR2 FQNEAQ (reference sequence). V was cut by 5 bases and J by 6 bases, with 8 bases left in between. The CDR3 protein is CASSPLSEQYF. The CDR3 DNA is TGTGCCAGCAGCCCCCTTAGCGAGCAGTACTTC.

The rearrangement joins TRBV4-2 to TRBJ2-2, with TRBD1 matching 7 bases. Germline CDR1 and CDR2: LGHNA and YNFKEQ. This CDR3 has 16 amino acids. J lost 5 bases, V lost 3 bases, and 9 bases had no gene match. CDR3 bases: TGTGCCAGCAGCCAGGAGACAGGGAGTAAGACCGGGGAGCTGTTTTTT. Translated, it gives CASSQETGSKTGELFF.

CDR3 sequence: CASRTGNDRELFF. The DNA for the CDR3 is TGTGCCTCGAGGACAGGGAACGACAGGGAGCTGTTTTTT. J is TRBJ2-2 and V is TRBV6-5; 8 bases match TRBD1. The CDR3 is made up of 13 amino acids. Per germline, CDR1 MNHEY and CDR2 SVGAGI. J lost 9 bases, V lost 11 bases, and 11 bases had no gene match.

The chain uses TRBV7-2 and TRBJ1-2, with 7 bases aligning to TRBD1. V trimming: 4 bases; J trimming: 8 bases; junction bases outside the gene matches: 13. From germline, CDR1 is SGHTA and CDR2 FQGNSA. The CDR3 runs to 15 residues. The CDR3 sequence is CASSSQADRVEGYTF. The CDR3, as DNA: TGTGCCAGCAGCTCCCAGGCCGACAGGGTAGAGGGCTACACCTTC.